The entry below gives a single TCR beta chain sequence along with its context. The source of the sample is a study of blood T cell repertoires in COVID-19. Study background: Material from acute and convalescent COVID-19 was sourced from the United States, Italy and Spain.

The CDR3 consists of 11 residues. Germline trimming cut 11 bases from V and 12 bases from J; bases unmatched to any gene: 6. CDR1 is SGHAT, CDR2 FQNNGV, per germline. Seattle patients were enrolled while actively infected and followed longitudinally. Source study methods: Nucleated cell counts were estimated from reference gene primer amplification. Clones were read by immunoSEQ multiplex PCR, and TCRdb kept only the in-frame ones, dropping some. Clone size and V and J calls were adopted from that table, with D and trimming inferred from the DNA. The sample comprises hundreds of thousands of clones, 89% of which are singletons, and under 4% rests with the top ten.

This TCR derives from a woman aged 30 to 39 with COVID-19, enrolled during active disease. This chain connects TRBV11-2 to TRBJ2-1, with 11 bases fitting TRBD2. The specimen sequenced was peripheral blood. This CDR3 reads CAETSGTGQFF. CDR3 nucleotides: TGTGCCGAGACTAGCGGGACTGGGCAGTTCTTC. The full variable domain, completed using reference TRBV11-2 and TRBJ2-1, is EAGVAQSPRYKIIEKRQSVAFWCNPISGHATLYWYQQILGQGPKLLIQFQNNGVVDDSQLPKDRFSAERLKGVDSTLKIQPAKLEDSAVYLCAETSGTGQFFGPGTRLTVL.